This TCR beta chain was found in a study of CXCR3-negative and CXCR3-positive naive CD8 T cells. Study summary: Sequencing gave 140 million or so TRB reads overall, about 1.5 +/- 0.3 million per library.

Points from the study as a whole: Greater hydrophobicity was found in TRB CDR3s of CXCR3-positive naive cells than of CXCR3-negative naive cells. Cryopreservation partially lowered CXCR3 expression, so most assays used fresh PBMCs. Similar TRBV-TRBJ usage was seen in naive cells (both CXCR3-negative and CXCR3-positive), but memory cells differed.

Germline CDR1 is SNHLY and CDR2 is FYNNEI. This CDR3 region has 16 residues. The study sorted every CD8+ T cell subset in triplicate at 310,000 or so cells each. 5' RACE with UMI labels generated the TRB cDNA libraries. Using the 5' RACE reads, TCRdb records one entry per CDR3 protein without DNA. This sample's clone table lists 90,000 to 150,000 distinct CDR3 sequences. About this clonotype: As yet, its antigen is unknown.

V gene TRBV2 combines with J gene TRBJ1-1; without DNA, the TCRdb call of TRBD1 cannot be checked. The sequence derives from a human donor in good health. Some clones in this sample may be carry-over from other donors' samples. The sample was naive CXCR3+ CD8+ T cells from blood. As to subset: CD45RO-CCR7+CD27+CD95- naive CD8+ T cells expressing CXCR3 (TNR3+). CDR3 loop: CASSVWQPRENTEAFF.